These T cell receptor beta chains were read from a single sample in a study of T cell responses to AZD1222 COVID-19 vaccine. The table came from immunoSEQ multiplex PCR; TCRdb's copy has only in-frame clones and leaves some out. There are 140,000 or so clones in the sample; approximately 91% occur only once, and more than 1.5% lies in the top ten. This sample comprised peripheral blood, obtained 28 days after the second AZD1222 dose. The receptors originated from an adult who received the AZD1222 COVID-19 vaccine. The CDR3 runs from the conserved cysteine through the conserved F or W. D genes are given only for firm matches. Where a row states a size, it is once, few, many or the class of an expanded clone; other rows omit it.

DNA: TGTGCCAGCAGCGACTTACAGGGGCAGGGCTATGGCTACACCTTC
CDR3: CASSDLQGQGYGYTF
D: TRBD1
size: .
J: TRBJ1-2
V: TRBV4-2

DNA: TGTGCCAGCAGCTTTACCCAGGGGGGATCCTATGGCTACACCTTC
CDR3: CASSFTQGGSYGYTF
D: TRBD1
size: .
J: TRBJ1-2
V: TRBV7-2

DNA: TGCGCCAGCAGCTTACAGGGCGAAGAGGAGCAGTACTTC
CDR3: CASSLQGEEEQYF
D: .
size: .
J: TRBJ2-7
V: TRBV5-1

DNA: TGTGCCAGCAGCCCGTTGGGGAACACTGAAGCTTTCTTT
CDR3: CASSPLGNTEAFF
D: .
size: .
J: TRBJ1-1
V: TRBV4-2

DNA: TGTGCCAGCTCACCACTTGACAGGGCAATGAACACTGAAGCTTTCTTT
CDR3: CASSPLDRAMNTEAFF
D: TRBD1
size: .
J: TRBJ1-1
V: TRBV18

DNA: TGTGCCAGCAGTCTAATCTCCGGAGGGGGCTACACCTTC
CDR3: CASSLISGGGYTF
D: .
size: once
J: TRBJ1-2
V: TRBV12-3/TRBV12-4

DNA: TGTGCCAGCAGCGGGGCGGGACGAGGCACTGAAGCTTTCTTT
CDR3: CASSGAGRGTEAFF
D: .
size: .
J: TRBJ1-1
V: TRBV2

DNA: TGTGCCAGCCGTGTTAGGACGGGGAGAGGCACTGAAGCTTTCTTT
CDR3: CASRVRTGRGTEAFF
D: .
size: .
J: TRBJ1-1
V: TRBV25-1

DNA: TGTGCCAGCAGTTCCTATCTCCAAGAGACCCAGTACTTC
CDR3: CASSSYLQETQYF
D: .
size: .
J: TRBJ2-5
V: TRBV27

DNA: TGTGCCAGCAGCGCGGGACTCCCTGAGACCTACGAGCAGTACTTC
CDR3: CASSAGLPETYEQYF
D: .
size: once
J: TRBJ2-7
V: TRBV9

DNA: TGTGCCAGCAGCCGCGAAGGGCCCAGCGGGGGGCGAGTCACAGATACGCAGTATTTT
CDR3: CASSREGPSGGRVTDTQYF
D: TRBD2
size: .
J: TRBJ2-3
V: TRBV7-3

DNA: TGTGCCAGCAGCCCGGAGGGGGGAAGATGGACTGAAGCTTTCTTT
CDR3: CASSPEGGRWTEAFF
D: .
size: .
J: TRBJ1-1
V: TRBV4-2

DNA: TGTGCCAGCAGTTACGGCACGCGGATCACCGGGGAGCTGTTTTTT
CDR3: CASSYGTRITGELFF
D: .
size: .
J: TRBJ2-2
V: TRBV27

DNA: TGTGCCAGCTCACCAACCCAGCGGGGGTCCCAAGAGACCCAGTACTTC
CDR3: CASSPTQRGSQETQYF
D: TRBD2
size: once
J: TRBJ2-5
V: TRBV18

DNA: TGTGCCAGCTCACCAACCCAGGCGACCCAGCCCCAGCATTTT
CDR3: CASSPTQATQPQHF
D: .
size: .
J: TRBJ1-5
V: TRBV18

DNA: TGTGCCAGCAGCCATCCCAGGGGCGGAAGCTCCTACGAGCAGTACTTC
CDR3: CASSHPRGGSSYEQYF
D: .
size: once
J: TRBJ2-7
V: TRBV3-1/TRBV3-2

DNA: TGTGCCAGCAGTGAAGGTCTAGCGGGAGGCTACGAGCAGTACTTC
CDR3: CASSEGLAGGYEQYF
D: TRBD2
size: .
J: TRBJ2-7
V: TRBV6-1

DNA: TGTGCCAGCAGCCAAGTCGGACAGGTGAACACTGAAGCTTTCTTT
CDR3: CASSQVGQVNTEAFF
D: TRBD1
size: .
J: TRBJ1-1
V: TRBV3-1/TRBV3-2

DNA: TGTGCCAGCAGGGATGCAGGGGGCTCGGGTGGCTACACCTTC
CDR3: CASRDAGGSGGYTF
D: TRBD1
size: .
J: TRBJ1-2
V: TRBV6-4

DNA: TGTGCCAGCAGCCCCTGGGACTCTGAAGCTTTCTTT
CDR3: CASSPWDSEAFF
D: .
size: .
J: TRBJ1-1
V: TRBV7-9

DNA: TGTGCCAGCTCACCACGTACTAGCGCAAGCTCCTACGAGCAGTACTTC
CDR3: CASSPRTSASSYEQYF
D: TRBD2
size: .
J: TRBJ2-7
V: TRBV18

DNA: TGTGCCAGCAGCTTAGGGGTTGGGGCCAACGTCCTGACTTTC
CDR3: CASSLGVGANVLTF
D: .
size: .
J: TRBJ2-6
V: TRBV11-3

DNA: TGCGCCAGCAGCCAAGAAAACGCAGGGAGGAGGGGCTATGGCTACACCTTC
CDR3: CASSQENAGRRGYGYTF
D: .
size: .
J: TRBJ1-2
V: TRBV4-1

DNA: TGTGCCAGCAGCCCCCCCTCCTACGAGCAGTACTTC
CDR3: CASSPPSYEQYF
D: .
size: .
J: TRBJ2-7
V: TRBV7-9

DNA: TGTGCCAGCGAGGGACAGGGGCCCTCCGAGCAGTACTTC
CDR3: CASEGQGPSEQYF
D: TRBD1
size: few
J: TRBJ2-7
V: TRBV10-3

DNA: TGTGCCAGCGGCCCTACGGGAGGGGGCCACATTCAGTACTTC
CDR3: CASGPTGGGHIQYF
D: .
size: .
J: TRBJ2-4
V: TRBV6-5

DNA: TGCGCCAGCAGCTTATTGACAGGCCGGGGTACAGATACGCAGTATTTT
CDR3: CASSLLTGRGTDTQYF
D: .
size: once
J: TRBJ2-3
V: TRBV5-1

DNA: TGCAGCGGCCAGGGGAGCTCCTACGAGCAGTACTTC
CDR3: CSGQGSSYEQYF
D: .
size: .
J: TRBJ2-7
V: TRBV29-1

DNA: TGTGCCAGCAGCCCGACTAGCGGATACGAGCAGTACTTC
CDR3: CASSPTSGYEQYF
D: TRBD2
size: .
J: TRBJ2-7
V: TRBV12-3/TRBV12-4

DNA: TGTGCCAGCAGCCACACAGGGGCCAAGCTCTATGGCTACACCTTC
CDR3: CASSHTGAKLYGYTF
D: TRBD1
size: .
J: TRBJ1-2
V: TRBV14

DNA: TGTGCCAGTAGTATTCGTGGGGCAGGACAGCCCCAGCATTTT
CDR3: CASSIRGAGQPQHF
D: .
size: .
J: TRBJ1-5
V: TRBV19

DNA: TGTGCCAGCAGCTCCCTGGGACGGGAGAACACTGAAGCTTTCTTT
CDR3: CASSSLGRENTEAFF
D: .
size: .
J: TRBJ1-1
V: TRBV7-9

DNA: TGTGCCAGCAGTATAGGGACCGACAGGGCCCCTGGCCAAGAGACCCAGTACTTC
CDR3: CASSIGTDRAPGQETQYF
D: TRBD1
size: .
J: TRBJ2-5
V: TRBV2

DNA: TGTGCCAGCAATCCCGCGGGCGGGGGCTTTGAAAAACTGTTTTTT
CDR3: CASNPAGGGFEKLFF
D: .
size: .
J: TRBJ1-4
V: TRBV6-5

DNA: TGTGCCAGCACCCGGGACAGGGGTTATAATTCACCCCTCCACTTT
CDR3: CASTRDRGYNSPLHF
D: TRBD1
size: .
J: TRBJ1-6
V: TRBV6-5

DNA: TGCAGCGTTGGAGGGCACGTGCCGGGTCAGCCCCAGCATTTT
CDR3: CSVGGHVPGQPQHF
D: .
size: .
J: TRBJ1-5
V: TRBV29-1

DNA: TGTGCCAGCAGTTCGAGTATCTCTGGAAACACCATATATTTT
CDR3: CASSSSISGNTIYF
D: .
size: .
J: TRBJ1-3
V: TRBV6-5